The clone carrying this T cell receptor (beta chain) occurred a few times. No antigen is known for it. The sample belongs to a study of early T cells in non-severe SARS-CoV-2 infection. About the study: Sequencing of unsorted whole blood was done on bulk RNA, leaving chains unpaired. Study findings and constraints: Matching against VDJdb likely underestimated virus-specific expansions, favoring anti-spike CD8.

Between the trimmed V and J ends, which lost 0 bases and 3 bases, there was a span of 3 bases. From germline, CDR1 is MNHNS and CDR2 SASEGT. The CDR3 length is 13 residues. Unique molecular identifiers (one per individual cDNA molecule) were attached. TCRdb re-derived calls from the 5' RACE reads in MiXCR, one entry per CDR3 protein. In the table there are 80,000 to 100,000 distinct CDR3 sequences, less than 15% of which are singletons. This TCR was sampled from an adult who was a healthcare worker with PCR-confirmed SARS-CoV-2 infection or an uninfected control (not recorded which). The chain links TRBV6-1 to TRBJ1-5; no clear D. The sample consisted of whole blood. CDR3 bases: TGTGCCAGCAGTGAAGCCCACAATCAGCCCCAGCATTTT. This translates into CASSEAHNQPQHF.